This TCR beta chain was profiled in a study of T cells in tuberculosis. Profiling relied on immunoSEQ multiplex PCR, and the TCRdb table lists in-frame clones only, not all of them. This table has about 58,000 clones, nearly 90% appearing once. Unmatched junction bases numbered 1, after V lost 0 bases and J lost 10 bases. The length of the CDR3 is 14 residues. In germline, CDR1 is SNHLY, CDR2 FYNNEI. Cells were sorted from thawed PBMC rested overnight and stained with GMM-loaded CD1B tetramer, viability dye and anti-CD3. C32 glucose monomycolate from Rhodococcus equi was loaded onto the CD1B tetramers. CD14-expressing monocytes were removed from PBMC before cryopreservation and sorting. Tetramer-negative cells, around 92,000 per donor, were also sorted.

This clonotype originated in an adult woman with latent tuberculosis. This rearrangement joins TRBV2 to TRBJ2-1; the match to TRBD2 covers 12 bases. The sample comprised CD1b-GMM tetramer-negative cells sorted from PBMCs. The CDR3 DNA reads as TGTGCCAGCAGTGAAGCCGGACTAGCGGGAGAGCAGTTCTTC. Translation gives CASSEAGLAGEQFF.